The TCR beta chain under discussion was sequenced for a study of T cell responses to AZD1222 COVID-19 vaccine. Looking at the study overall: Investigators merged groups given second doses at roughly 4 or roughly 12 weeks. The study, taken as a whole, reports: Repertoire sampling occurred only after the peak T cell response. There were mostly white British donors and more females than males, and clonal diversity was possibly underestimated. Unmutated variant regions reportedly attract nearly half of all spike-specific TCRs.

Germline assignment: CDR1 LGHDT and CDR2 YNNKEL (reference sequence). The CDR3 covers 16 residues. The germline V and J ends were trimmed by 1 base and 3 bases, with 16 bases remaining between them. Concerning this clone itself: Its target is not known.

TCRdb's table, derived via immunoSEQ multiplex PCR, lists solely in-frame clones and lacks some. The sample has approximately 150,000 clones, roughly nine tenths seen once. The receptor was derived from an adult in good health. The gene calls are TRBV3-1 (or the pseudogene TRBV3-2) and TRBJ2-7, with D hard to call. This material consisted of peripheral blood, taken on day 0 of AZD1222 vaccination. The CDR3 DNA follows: TGTGCCAGCAGCCAAGCTCTTGTGGGCCGCAACTACGAGCAGTACTTC. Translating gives CASSQALVGRNYEQYF.